Below, 5 T cell receptor beta chains from the same sample are listed, as sequenced in a study of shared clonotypes between healthy human individuals. Terminally differentiated effector memory CD45RA+ cells were left out of the naive CD8 fraction, which was CD45RO-negative and positively selected for CCR7. Libraries were prepared by immunoSEQ multiplex PCR; TCRdb keeps only in-frame clonotypes and omits some of them. The sample lists some 740,000 clones, 92% occurring once. Sequencing was performed on naive CD8+ T cells sorted from blood. The receptors here all came from a man younger than 40 in good health.

The chain combines TRBV19 with TRBJ2-1, with 15 positions matching TRBD2. CDR1 is LNHDA and CDR2 is SQIVND in the germline V gene (reference sequence). The CDR3 is 19 amino acids. With V trimmed by 1 base and J by 8 bases, 12 bases remained unmatched. CDR3 bases: TGTGCCAGTAGTATAGGGACTAGCGGGAGGGCCATCGGCGGCTATGAGCAGTTCTTC. Its translation is CASSIGTSGRAIGGYEQFF. The full variable domain, rest sourced from reference TRBV19 and TRBJ2-1, is DGGITQSPKYLFRKEGQNVTLSCEQNLNHDAMYWYRQDPGQGLRLIYYSQIVNDFQKGDIAEGYSVSREKKESFPLTVTSAQKNPTAFYLCASSIGTSGRAIGGYEQFFGPGTRLTVL.

The chain joins TRBV7-9 to TRBJ2-7, with 8 bases fitting TRBD1. J lost 7 bases, V lost 5 bases, and 10 bases had no gene match. The CDR3 consists of 14 residues. Germline V gene data show CDR1 as SEHNR and CDR2 as FQNEAQ (reference sequence). The CDR3 sequence is CASSTDRGELEQYF. The DNA for the CDR3 is TGTGCCAGCAGCACCGACAGGGGCGAGTTGGAGCAGTACTTC.

The genes are TRBV29-1 and TRBJ2-2; tentative D call: TRBD2 (7 bases). The CDR3 has 14 residues. Per the germline V gene, CDR1 is SQVTM and CDR2 is ANQGSEA. Trimming left V 6 bases short and J 4 bases short, with 15 bases between. CDR3 residues: CSVYRRGGTGELFF. CDR3 coding DNA: TGCAGCGTATATAGGAGGGGGGGCACCGGGGAGCTGTTTTTT.

The J gene is TRBJ1-1, the V gene TRBV9; maybe TRBD1 (6 bases). This CDR3 spans 14 amino acids. CDR1 is SGDLS, CDR2 YYNGEE, per germline. The V end lost 3 bases, the J end lost 1 base, and 10 bases lay between the germline ends. The CDR3: CASSGSTGNTEAFF. The CDR3 DNA is TGTGCCAGCAGCGGTTCGACAGGGAACACTGAAGCTTTCTTT.

The rearrangement links TRBV6-1 to TRBJ2-3; TRBD1 aligns across 7 bases. The CDR3 length is 16 residues. Germline V gives CDR1 MNHNS, CDR2 SASEGT. J gave up 5 bases and V 4 bases, and 12 bases lay outside the gene matches. The CDR3 nucleotides read TGTGCCAGCAGTGGACCGGGACAGAATGGTTTAGATACGCAGTATTTT. Amino acid sequence: CASSGPGQNGLDTQYF.